The T cell receptor (beta chain) described here comes from a study of neurological immune-mediated disorders. TCRdb itself ran the 5' RACE reads through MiXCR, one entry per CDR3 protein. The table has about 33,000 distinct CDR3 sequences, approximately 1.6% seen once. V gave up 8 bases and J gave up 2 bases; unmatched junction bases: 9. CDR1 SGHTA and CDR2 FQGNSA come from the germline V gene. The CDR3 runs 15 residues. This clonotype was observed many times. The rearrangement links TRBV7-2 to TRBJ2-7; 10 bases match TRBD2. The sample was PBMCs. The sequence came from a woman in her 30s with multiple sclerosis. The DNA for the CDR3 is TGTGCCAGCGACCGGGGCAGCGGGGGGGCCTACGAGCAGTACTTC. Protein: CASDRGSGGAYEQYF. The whole variable domain, remainder taken from reference TRBV7-2 and TRBJ2-7, is GAGVSQSPSNKVTEKGKDVELRCDPISGHTALYWYRQSLGQGLEFLIYFQGNSAPDKSGLPSDRFSAERTGGSVSTLTIQRTQQEDSAVYLCASDRGSGGAYEQYFGPGTRLTVT.